The 30 T cell receptor beta chains reported below all come from one sample, sequenced in a study of blood T cell repertoires in COVID-19. TCRdb keeps only in-frame clones here, not all; method: immunoSEQ multiplex PCR. The sample consists of approximately 120,000 clones, about 87% of them appearing once. The sequenced sample consisted of peripheral blood. The receptor set was obtained from a woman in her 50s with acute or convalescent COVID-19.

V gene TRBV25-1 combines with J gene TRBJ1-4, with a weak D call TRBD1 (6 bases). V gave up 2 bases and J gave up 5 bases, with 12 bases separating them. The CDR3 is 15 residues long. From germline, CDR1 is MGHDK and CDR2 SYGVNS. CDR3 bases: TGTGCCAGCAGTGAAGCAGGGGCCTTAAATGAAAAACTGTTTTTT. Amino acid sequence: CASSEAGALNEKLFF.

This chain uses TRBV5-1 with TRBJ2-2; D unclear. Trimming left V 3 bases short and J 5 bases short, with 8 bases between. The length of the CDR3 is 13 residues. Germline assignment: CDR1 SGHRS and CDR2 YFSETQ. The CDR3 loop is CASSSDGTGELFF. The CDR3 DNA is TGCGCCAGCAGCTCCGACGGGACCGGGGAGCTGTTTTTT.

This rearrangement joins TRBV5-4 to TRBJ1-2; 7 bases match TRBD1. This CDR3 has 13 residues. Germline-derived CDR1 and CDR2 are SGHNT and YYREEE (reference sequence). Trimming at V came to 3 bases and at J to 6 bases, leaving 5 bases not matched to a gene. For the CDR3, the DNA is TGTGCCAGCAGCTGGGACAGCGCTGATGGCTACACCTTC. Protein: CASSWDSADGYTF.

The J gene is TRBJ1-5, the V gene TRBV6-6; TRBD1 aligns across 7 bases. The trim removed 6 bases at V and 2 bases at J, leaving 10 bases unmatched. The CDR3 contains 16 residues. From germline, CDR1 is MNHNY and CDR2 SVGAGI (reference sequence). The CDR3 DNA sequence: TGTGCCAGCAGCCCGCCGAGGGGGCGTCGCAATCAGCCCCAGCATTTT. This encodes CASSPPRGRRNQPQHF.

This clone was detected once. The V call is TRBV9, the J call TRBJ1-2; D might be TRBD1 (5 bases). The germline V gene encodes CDR1 SGDLS and CDR2 YYNGEE. Trimming took off 3 bases at V and 5 bases at J, with 14 bases between the two ends. This CDR3 contains 14 residues. The CDR3 nucleotides are TGTGCCAGCAGCGCCGCCCGGGGGGGGTATGGCTACACCTTC. This translates into CASSAARGGYGYTF.

This clone occurred a few times. V gene TRBV7-9 combines with J gene TRBJ1-2; 8 positions match TRBD1. CDR1 is SEHNR, CDR2 FQNEAQ, per germline (reference sequence). After removal of 5 bases from V and 8 bases from J, the junction contained 7 bases not matched to a gene. The CDR3 loop spans 13 amino acids. The CDR3 coding sequence is TGTGCCAGCAGCCAAGGACAGGGTAGCGGCTACACCTTC. It encodes CASSQGQGSGYTF.

This chain connects TRBV5-1 to TRBJ2-1, with D perhaps TRBD2 (5 bases). The V gene's germline CDR1 is SGHRS and CDR2 YFSETQ. This CDR3 contains 14 residues. V was cut by 7 bases and J by 2 bases, with 13 bases left in between. The CDR3 bases are TGCGCCAGCCGGGATACTTCCGCCTACAATGAGCAGTTCTTC. Translation gives CASRDTSAYNEQFF.

The chain uses TRBV19 and TRBJ1-1; 12 bases are a match to TRBD1. CDR3 length: 16 residues. J was trimmed by 4 bases and V by 4 bases; bases with no gene match: 7. CDR1 and CDR2 from the germline V gene are LNHDA and SQIVND (reference sequence). The DNA of the CDR3 is TGTGCCAGTAGTACAGGGACAGGGGGCTATGCCACTGAAGCTTTCTTT. This gives the protein CASSTGTGGYATEAFF.

V gene TRBV7-2 combines with J gene TRBJ2-3; D gene ambiguous. The V end was cut by 2 bases, the J end by 4 bases, with 7 bases between. The CDR3 totals 13 residues. Germline CDR1 is SGHTA and CDR2 is FQGNSA. The CDR3 region is CASSLIRADTQYF. CDR3 DNA: TGTGCCAGCAGCTTAATACGCGCAGATACGCAGTATTTT.

The chain recombines TRBV6-5 with TRBJ2-5, with TRBD1 matching over 7 bases. CDR3 length equals 15 residues. From germline, CDR1 is MNHEY and CDR2 SVGAGI. J lost 3 bases, V lost 6 bases, and 10 bases had no gene match. The CDR3: CASSDSGTAKETQYF. CDR3 DNA: TGTGCCAGCAGCGACTCAGGGACAGCGAAAGAGACCCAGTACTTC.

A single count supports this clone. The J gene is TRBJ2-1, the V gene TRBV7-3; 7 bases line up with TRBD2. CDR1 and CDR2 from the germline V gene are SGHTA and FQGTGA. V shed 3 bases, J shed 7 bases, and the junction held 6 bases outside the gene matches. CDR3 length equals 14 residues. CDR3 region: CASSLSTGGNEQFF. The CDR3 coding sequence is TGTGCCAGCAGCTTGTCCACGGGGGGTAATGAGCAGTTCTTC. Combining the CDR3 with reference TRBV7-3 and TRBJ2-1 gives the whole variable domain GAGVSQTPSNKVTEKGKYVELRCDPISGHTALYWYRQSLGQGPEFLIYFQGTGAADDSGLPNDRFFAVRPEGSVSTLKIQRTERGDSAVYLCASSLSTGGNEQFFGPGTRLTVL.

The chain links TRBV5-5 to TRBJ1-2, with 7 bases fitting TRBD1. Germline assignment: CDR1 SGHKS and CDR2 YYEKEE (reference sequence). There are 15 residues in the CDR3. Trimming cost V 1 base and J 5 bases; bases outside gene matches: 8. The CDR3 DNA reads as TGTGCCAGCAGCTTGCCAGGACAGGACCTTTATGGCTACACCTTC. It translates to CASSLPGQDLYGYTF.

The rearrangement joins TRBV28 to TRBJ1-2; D gene unclear. Per germline, CDR1 MDHEN and CDR2 SYDVKM. Trimming cost V 9 bases and J 7 bases, with 21 bases left between them. The CDR3 is made up of 14 amino acids. The CDR3 DNA reads TGTGCCAGTTGCCTCATTGGGCCATCTATTGGCTACACCTTC. Translation gives CASCLIGPSIGYTF.

This clone was seen a few times. This chain links TRBV14 with TRBJ2-1; the D gene is possibly TRBD2 (7 bases). With 1 base removed from V and 9 bases from J, the gap between germline ends came to 16 bases. The CDR3 is 15 residues long. Looked up from germline, CDR1 is SGHDN and CDR2 is FVKESK. CDR3 bases: TGTGCCAGCAGCCAAGTTGGGGGGGCCCCTAGTGAGCAGTTCTTC. It is translated as CASSQVGGAPSEQFF.

This chain joins TRBV5-6 and TRBJ1-1; no clear D gene. The ends were cut back, 3 bases at V and 6 bases at J, with 6 bases in the middle. This CDR3 spans 11 amino acids. Germline V gene lookup returns CDR1 SGHDT and CDR2 YYEEEE. CDR3: CASSSMAEAFF. Written as DNA, the CDR3 is TGTGCCAGCAGCTCTATGGCTGAAGCTTTCTTT. The full variable domain, its missing parts supplied by reference TRBV5-6 and TRBJ1-1, is DAGVTQSPTHLIKTRGQQVTLRCSPKSGHDTVSWYQQALGQGPQFIFQYYEEEERQRGNFPDRFSGHQFPNYSSELNVNALLLGDSALYLCASSSMAEAFFGQGTRLTVV.

This chain connects TRBV12-2 to TRBJ1-5. TRBV12-2 is a pseudogene locus. CDR3 length equals 15 residues. This CDR3 reads CASRLGETGNQPQHF. In DNA form, the CDR3 reads TGTGCAAGTCGCTTAGGGGAGACCGGCAATCAGCCCCAGCATTTT.

V and J are TRBV14 and TRBJ2-5, with 7 bases that match TRBD2. After removal of 2 bases from V and 1 base from J, the junction contained 4 bases not matched to a gene. The CDR3 sequence is 15 residues long. Germline V gene data show CDR1 as SGHDN and CDR2 as FVKESK. As DNA, the CDR3 is TGTGCCAGCAGCCAACAGCGGGGCCCCCAAGAGACCCAGTACTTC. It codes for CASSQQRGPQETQYF.

The V and J genes are TRBV5-4 and TRBJ2-7; TRBD2 agrees at 9 bases. With 1 base clipped from V and 2 bases from J, the junction kept 7 bases outside the gene matches. Germline V lookup: CDR1 SGHNT, CDR2 YYREEE (reference sequence). The CDR3 has 16 amino acids. The CDR3 loop reads CASSLRKGGGAYEQYF. CDR3 DNA: TGTGCCAGCAGCTTGAGAAAGGGCGGGGGGGCCTACGAGCAGTACTTC.

The chain combines TRBV7-3 with TRBJ2-2; 14 nucleotides line up with TRBD2. With 5 bases clipped from V and 4 bases from J, the junction kept 15 bases outside the gene matches. The CDR3 totals 20 residues. Per the germline V gene, CDR1 is SGHTA and CDR2 is FQGTGA. Here the CDR3 DNA reads TGTGCCAGCAGCCAACTACATCCCGGGACTAGCGGGGGCTTCACCGGGGAGCTGTTTTTT. Amino acids: CASSQLHPGTSGGFTGELFF.

The chain links TRBV6-6 to TRBJ2-2; D is undetermined. Trimming took off 5 bases at V and 4 bases at J, with 11 bases between the two ends. The germline V gene has CDR1 MNHNY and CDR2 SVGAGI (reference sequence). The CDR3 has 14 amino acids. CDR3 sequence (DNA): TGTGCCAGCAGTGTCCTCACTGTCACCGGGGAGCTGTTTTTT. Translating gives CASSVLTVTGELFF.

The V call is TRBV15, the J call TRBJ1-2; possibly TRBD1 for D (6 bases). V was trimmed by 0 bases and J by 8 bases, leaving 16 bases between them. CDR3 length: 15 residues. Looked up from germline, CDR1 is LNHNV and CDR2 is YYDKDF (reference sequence). The CDR3: CATSRDFNRAVGYTF. The CDR3 DNA follows: TGTGCCACCAGCAGAGATTTCAACAGGGCTGTGGGCTACACCTTC.

CDR3 sequence: CASSFGRNNEKLFF. CDR3 sequence (DNA): TGTGCCAGCAGCTTTGGCAGGAATAATGAAAAACTGTTTTTT. J is TRBJ1-4 and V is TRBV11-2, with D unclear. The CDR3 contains 14 residues. Between the trimmed V and J ends, which lost 3 bases and 4 bases, there was a span of 9 bases. Germline-derived CDR1 and CDR2 are SGHAT and FQNNGV.

V gene TRBV9 combines with J gene TRBJ2-1; D might be TRBD2 (7 bases). V lost 0 bases, J lost 8 bases, and 24 bases lay in between. The V gene's germline CDR1 is SGDLS and CDR2 YYNGEE. The CDR3 has 18 residues. The chain's CDR3 is CASSVARSGATGGHEQFF. As DNA, the CDR3 is TGTGCCAGCAGCGTAGCGAGAAGCGGGGCCACGGGGGGCCATGAGCAGTTCTTC.

The J gene is TRBJ1-2, the V gene TRBV3-1 (or the pseudogene TRBV3-2), with 8 bases aligning to TRBD1. V shed 0 bases, J shed 2 bases, and the junction held 5 bases outside the gene matches. Germline V gene lookup returns CDR1 LGHDT and CDR2 YNNKEL (reference sequence). This CDR3 has 16 amino acids. Written as DNA, the CDR3 is TGTGCCAGCAGCCAAGACAGGGGGCGACGGAACTATGGCTACACCTTC. Its protein is CASSQDRGRRNYGYTF.

The J gene is TRBJ2-7, the V gene TRBV11-2, with D perhaps matching TRBD2 (6 bases). CDR1 SGHAT and CDR2 FQNNGV come from the germline V gene. V gave up 3 bases and J gave up 7 bases, with 16 bases separating them. The CDR3 has 14 amino acids. CDR3 amino acids: CASSFPGLPGEQYF. Written as DNA, the CDR3 is TGTGCCAGCAGCTTCCCGGGACTGCCTGGGGAGCAGTACTTC.

Concerning this clone itself: Germline is not matched at one junction end, which may reflect a read error. This chain joins TRBV5-6 and TRBJ1-2; TRBD1 is a possible D gene (6 bases). CDR1 and CDR2 from the germline V gene are SGHDT and YYEEEE. The CDR3 sequence is 15 residues long. The CDR3 coding sequence is TGTGCCACCAGCTTGGGTGACAGGCGTAACTATGGCTACACCTTC. Translated, it gives CATSLGDRRNYGYTF.

The chain employs TRBV5-6 and TRBJ2-3; maybe TRBD1 (6 bases). Germline CDR1 is SGHDT and CDR2 is YYEEEE. Trimming took off 0 bases at V and 0 bases at J, with 8 bases between the two ends. The length of the CDR3 is 15 residues. For the CDR3, the DNA is TGTGCCAGCAGCTTGGTAACAGGGAGCACAGATACGCAGTATTTT. Its translation: CASSLVTGSTDTQYF.

The chain uses TRBV6-6 and TRBJ2-3; 7 bases match TRBD1. Germline V gene lookup returns CDR1 MNHNY and CDR2 SVGAGI (reference sequence). V gave up 5 bases and J gave up 15 bases; unmatched junction bases: 11. The CDR3 has 12 amino acids. The chain's CDR3 is CASSDRPGQTYF. The CDR3 DNA is TGTGCCAGCAGTGACCGACCGGGACAGACATATTTT.

This clone has more than one count but fewer than ten. The chain joins TRBV6-2 or TRBV6-3 to TRBJ2-7, with D perhaps matching TRBD1 (6 bases). The CDR3 extends over 11 amino acids. Germline CDR1 reads MNHEY; CDR2 reads SVGEGT. V gave up 6 bases and J gave up 6 bases, with 9 bases separating them. This CDR3 reads CASSQGGEQYF. The CDR3 DNA follows: TGTGCCAGCAGCCAAGGGGGCGAGCAGTACTTC.

This clone came up a few times. The V and J genes are TRBV4-2 and TRBJ1-2; D uncertain. Germline V lookup: CDR1 LGHNA, CDR2 YNFKEQ. V was shortened by 0 bases and J by 4 bases, with 12 bases between the two germline ends. The CDR3 length is 15 residues. The CDR3 protein is CASSQDIRRFYGYTF. In nucleotides, the CDR3 is TGTGCCAGCAGCCAAGATATTCGCAGGTTCTATGGCTACACCTTC.